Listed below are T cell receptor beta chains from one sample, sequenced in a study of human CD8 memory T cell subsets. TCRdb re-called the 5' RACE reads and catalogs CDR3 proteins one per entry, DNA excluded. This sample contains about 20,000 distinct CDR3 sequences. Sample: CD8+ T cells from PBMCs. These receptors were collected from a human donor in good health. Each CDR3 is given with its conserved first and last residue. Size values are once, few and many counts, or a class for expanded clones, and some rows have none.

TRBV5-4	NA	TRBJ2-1	CASSGDGVDLQYLYNEQFF
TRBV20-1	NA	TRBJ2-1	CSASEIAGGDEQFF
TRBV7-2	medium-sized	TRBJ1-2	CASSLATGGYTF
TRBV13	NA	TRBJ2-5	CASSLAGYEETQYF
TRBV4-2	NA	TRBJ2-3	CASSQEVLETAGGDTQYF
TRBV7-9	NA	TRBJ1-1	CASSTLQGGGITEAFF
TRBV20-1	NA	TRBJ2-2	CSARPPSGELFF
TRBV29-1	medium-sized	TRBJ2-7	CSVEERTGLYEQYF
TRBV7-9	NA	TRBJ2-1	CASSYGTSGGNNEQFF
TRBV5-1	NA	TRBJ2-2	CASSLLAGPSNTGELFF
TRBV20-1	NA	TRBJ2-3	CSARGLVGIRTDTQYF
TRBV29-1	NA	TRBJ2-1	CSVSGTGGHNEQFF
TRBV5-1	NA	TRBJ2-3	CASSPNTDTQYF
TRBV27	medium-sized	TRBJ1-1	CASSLTMNTEAFF
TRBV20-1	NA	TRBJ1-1	CSARGIRGQRMNTEAFF
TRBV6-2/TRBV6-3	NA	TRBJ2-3	CASTLTGHASTDTQYF
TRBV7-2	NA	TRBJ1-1	CASSFRDRPNTEAFF
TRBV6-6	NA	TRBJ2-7	CASSWDRVDEQYF
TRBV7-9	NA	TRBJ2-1	CASSPSRSSYNEQFF
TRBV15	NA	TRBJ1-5	CATSRDYGGGQPQHF
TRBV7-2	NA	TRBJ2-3	CASSQTVGAADTQYF
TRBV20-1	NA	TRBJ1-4	CSASPELNEKLFF
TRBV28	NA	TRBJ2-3	CASSITSGSTDTQYF
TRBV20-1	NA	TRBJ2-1	CSARDVNSENEQFF
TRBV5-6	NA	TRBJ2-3	CASSLYRLREAPIHTDTQYF
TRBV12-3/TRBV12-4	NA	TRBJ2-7	CASRPGTDRRSGQYF
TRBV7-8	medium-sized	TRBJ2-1	CASSFLASSYNEQFF
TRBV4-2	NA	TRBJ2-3	CASSQRLAGEVDTQYF
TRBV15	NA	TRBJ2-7	CATSRDWGSSYEQYF
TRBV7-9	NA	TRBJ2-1	CASTGYGGSSYNEQFF
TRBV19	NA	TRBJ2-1	CASSTLGSNEQFF
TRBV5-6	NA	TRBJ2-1	CASSTDLWGESSYNEQFF
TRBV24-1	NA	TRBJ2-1	CATSGGNEQFF
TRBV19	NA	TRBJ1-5	CASSIGGNQPQHF
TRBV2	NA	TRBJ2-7	CASSSSGGGSYEQYF
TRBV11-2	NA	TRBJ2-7	CASSVNQGEYSYEQYF
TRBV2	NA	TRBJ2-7	CASSDLLAGKNVYEQYF
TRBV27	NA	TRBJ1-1	CASSLSQGATEAFF
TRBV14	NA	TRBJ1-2	CASSQSRDSYGYTF
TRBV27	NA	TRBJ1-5	CASSPWGGPNQPQHF
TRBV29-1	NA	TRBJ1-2	CSVEGDRGRESFGYTF
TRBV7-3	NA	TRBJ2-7	CASGGGDEQYF
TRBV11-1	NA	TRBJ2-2	CASSEPGQGDDGELFF
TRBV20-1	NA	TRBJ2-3	CSARDWSTDTQYF
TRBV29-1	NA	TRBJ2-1	CSVEIQGASYNEQFF
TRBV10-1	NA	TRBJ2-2	CASSERTGTGNTGELFF
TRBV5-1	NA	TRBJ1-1	CASSLDLAGQNTEAFF
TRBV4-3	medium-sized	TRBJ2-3	CASSQDGGARGTDTQYF
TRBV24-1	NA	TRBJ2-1	CATSDRTSPYNEQFF
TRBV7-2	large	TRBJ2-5	CASSEGGGGGETQYF
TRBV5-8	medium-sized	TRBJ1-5	CASSLGPNQPQHF
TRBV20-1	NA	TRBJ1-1	CSAKPGFTGRTEAFF
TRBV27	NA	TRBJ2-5	CASSSFGTGEETQYF
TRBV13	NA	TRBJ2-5	CASRDSQETQYF
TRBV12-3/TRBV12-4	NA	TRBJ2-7	CASSLEGDRVEEEQYF
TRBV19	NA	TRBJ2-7	CASSIEQGASYEQYF
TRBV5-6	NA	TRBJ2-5	CASSLVGDSHQETQYF